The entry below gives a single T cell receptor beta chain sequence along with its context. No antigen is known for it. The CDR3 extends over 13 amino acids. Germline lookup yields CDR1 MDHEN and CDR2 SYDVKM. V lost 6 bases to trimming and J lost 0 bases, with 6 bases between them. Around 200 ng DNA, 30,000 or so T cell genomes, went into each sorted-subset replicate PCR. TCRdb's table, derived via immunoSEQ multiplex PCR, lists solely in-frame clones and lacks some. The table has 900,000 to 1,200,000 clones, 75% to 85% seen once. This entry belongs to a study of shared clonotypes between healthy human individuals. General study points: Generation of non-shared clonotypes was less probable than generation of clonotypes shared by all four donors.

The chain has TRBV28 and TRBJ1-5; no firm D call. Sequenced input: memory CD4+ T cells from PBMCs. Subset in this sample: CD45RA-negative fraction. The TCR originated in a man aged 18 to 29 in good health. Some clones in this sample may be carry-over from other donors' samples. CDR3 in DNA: TGTGCCAGCAGCCTAATTAGCAATCAGCCCCAGCATTTT. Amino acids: CASSLISNQPQHF.